Described below is a single T cell receptor beta chain sequence and its context. Per the original methods: Estimated nucleated cell counts came from reference gene primer amplification. Measured with immunoSEQ multiplex PCR; TCRdb has only the in-frame clones, and not every one. V and J calls and clone size are those listed in that table; D and trimming were worked out from the DNA. The sample carries fewer than 300,000 clones, 88% recorded once. The sample comes from a study of blood T cell repertoires in COVID-19. Study-level background: Donors in the United States, Italy and Spain gave samples during acute or convalescent COVID-19.

The V end lost 4 bases, the J end lost 2 bases, and 13 bases lay between the germline ends. Germline V gene sequence: CDR1 SGHDT, CDR2 YYEEEE. The CDR3 contains 15 residues. The specimen sequenced was PBMCs or T cells enriched from blood (not recorded which). The origin of this receptor is a woman aged 40 to 50 with acute COVID-19. The chain uses TRBV5-6 and TRBJ1-3; D possibly corresponds to TRBD1 (6 bases). CDR3 sequence reads: CASSPTGSPGNTIYF. The CDR3 region has the DNA TGTGCCAGCAGCCCTACAGGGTCCCCTGGAAACACCATATATTTT.